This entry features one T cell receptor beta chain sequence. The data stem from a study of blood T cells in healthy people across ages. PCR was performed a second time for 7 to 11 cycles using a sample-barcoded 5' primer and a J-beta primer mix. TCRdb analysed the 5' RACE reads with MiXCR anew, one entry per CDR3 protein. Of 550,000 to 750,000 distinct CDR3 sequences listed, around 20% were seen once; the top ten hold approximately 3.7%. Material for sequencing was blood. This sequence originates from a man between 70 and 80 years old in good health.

The CDR3 spells CASAAGTSVYEQYF. CDR3 nucleotide sequence: TGTGCCAGCGCTGCCGGGACTAGCGTTTACGAGCAGTACTTC. The V gene is TRBV27, the J gene TRBJ2-7; 10 bases map to TRBD2. The trim removed 8 bases at V and 4 bases at J, leaving 8 bases unmatched. This CDR3 comprises 14 residues. Germline CDR1 is MNHEY and CDR2 is SMNVEV (reference sequence).